The clone carrying this T cell receptor beta chain has just a few counts. Antigen specificity is unknown. This record comes from a study of CD8 T cells in Susac syndrome. Study-wide results and caveats: TCR sequencing and HLA analysis covered a relatively small number of individuals.

cDNA came from around 0.5 to 1 ug RNA primed by random hexamers. TCRdb reprocessed the immunoSEQ multiplex PCR reads with MiXCR, giving one entry per CDR3 protein. The repertoire holds a few hundred thousand distinct CDR3 sequences, with about 95% as singletons. CDR1 is MNHNS and CDR2 is SASEGT in the germline V gene. This CDR3 spans 11 amino acids. Trimming removed 8 bases from V and 4 bases from J, with 8 bases in between. The gene calls are TRBV6-1 and TRBJ1-2; D is uncertain. Specimen: CD4+ T cells from PBMCs. The TCR originated in a human donor with multiple sclerosis. CDR3 in DNA: TGTGCCAGCTCATCGGTCTATGGCTACACCTTC. This codes for CASSSVYGYTF.